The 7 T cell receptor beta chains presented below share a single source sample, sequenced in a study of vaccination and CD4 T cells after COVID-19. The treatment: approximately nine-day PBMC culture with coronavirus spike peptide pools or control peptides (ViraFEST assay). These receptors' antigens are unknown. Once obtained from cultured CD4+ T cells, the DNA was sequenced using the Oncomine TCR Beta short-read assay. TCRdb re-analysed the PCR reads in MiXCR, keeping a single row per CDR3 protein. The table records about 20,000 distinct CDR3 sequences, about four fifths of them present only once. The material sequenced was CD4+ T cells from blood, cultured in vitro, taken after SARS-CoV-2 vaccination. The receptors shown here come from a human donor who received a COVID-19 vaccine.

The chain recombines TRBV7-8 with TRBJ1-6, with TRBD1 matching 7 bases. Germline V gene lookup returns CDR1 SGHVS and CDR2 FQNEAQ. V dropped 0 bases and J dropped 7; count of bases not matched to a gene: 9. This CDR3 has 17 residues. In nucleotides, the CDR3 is TGTGCCAGCAGCTTAGCGCTAGACAGGGTTAGCAATTCACCCCTCCACTTT. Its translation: CASSLALDRVSNSPLHF.

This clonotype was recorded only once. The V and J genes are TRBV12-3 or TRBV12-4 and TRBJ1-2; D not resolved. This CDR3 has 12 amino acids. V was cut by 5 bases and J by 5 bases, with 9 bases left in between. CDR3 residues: CASSPRIYGYTF. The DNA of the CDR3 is TGTGCCAGCAGTCCGAGAATTTATGGCTACACCTTC.

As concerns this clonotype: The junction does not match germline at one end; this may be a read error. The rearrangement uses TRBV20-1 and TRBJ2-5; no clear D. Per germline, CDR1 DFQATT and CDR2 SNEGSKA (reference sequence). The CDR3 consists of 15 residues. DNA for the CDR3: TGCGGTGCCCCCCTAGGGCTAGTTGGGGAAGAGACCCAGTACTTC. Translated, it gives CGAPLGLVGEETQYF.

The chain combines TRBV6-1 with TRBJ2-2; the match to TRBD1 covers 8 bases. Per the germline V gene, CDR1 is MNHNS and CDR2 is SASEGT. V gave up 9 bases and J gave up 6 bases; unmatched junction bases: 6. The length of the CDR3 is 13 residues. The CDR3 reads CARRTGISGELFF. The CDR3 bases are TGTGCCAGAAGGACAGGGATCTCCGGGGAGCTGTTTTTT.

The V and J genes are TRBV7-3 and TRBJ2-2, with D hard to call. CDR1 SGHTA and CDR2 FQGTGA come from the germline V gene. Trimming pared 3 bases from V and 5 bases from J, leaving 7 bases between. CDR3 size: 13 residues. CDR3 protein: CASSFQRTGELFF. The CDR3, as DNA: TGTGCCAGCAGCTTTCAGCGAACCGGGGAGCTGTTTTTT.

The CDR3 loop reads CASRERVKETQYF. Written as DNA, the CDR3 is TGTGCCAGCAGGGAGAGAGTTAAAGAGACCCAGTACTTC. The chain combines TRBV2 with TRBJ2-5; D is unclear. This CDR3 contains 13 residues. In germline, CDR1 is SNHLY, CDR2 FYNNEI. Trimming removed 6 bases from V and 3 bases from J, with 11 bases in between.

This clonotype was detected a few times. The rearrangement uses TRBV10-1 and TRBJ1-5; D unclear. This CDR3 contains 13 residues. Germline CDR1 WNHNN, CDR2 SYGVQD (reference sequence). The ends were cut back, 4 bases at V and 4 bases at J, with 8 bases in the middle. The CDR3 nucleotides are TGCGCCAGCAGTGGACAAATGAATCAGCCCCAGCATTTT. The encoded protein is CASSGQMNQPQHF.